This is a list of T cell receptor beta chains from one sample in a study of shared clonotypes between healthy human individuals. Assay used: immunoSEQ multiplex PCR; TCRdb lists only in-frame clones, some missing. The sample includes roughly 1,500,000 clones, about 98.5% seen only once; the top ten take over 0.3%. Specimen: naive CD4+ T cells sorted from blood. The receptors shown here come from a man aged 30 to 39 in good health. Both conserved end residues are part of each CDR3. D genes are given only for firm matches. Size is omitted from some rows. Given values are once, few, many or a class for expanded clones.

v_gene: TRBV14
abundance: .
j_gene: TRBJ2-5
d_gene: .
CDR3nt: TGTGCCAGCAGCCAACACCTTCCCAGACAAGAGACCCAGTACTTC
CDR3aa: CASSQHLPRQETQYF

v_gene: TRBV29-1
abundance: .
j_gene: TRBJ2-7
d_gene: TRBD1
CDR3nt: TGCAGCATGTCGACAGGGGCCATAGAGCAGTACTTC
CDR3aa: CSMSTGAIEQYF

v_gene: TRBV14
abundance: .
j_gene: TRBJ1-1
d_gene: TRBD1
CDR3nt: TGTGCCAGCAGCCAGGACAGGGTGATTCGAGCTTTCTTT
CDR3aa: CASSQDRVIRAFF

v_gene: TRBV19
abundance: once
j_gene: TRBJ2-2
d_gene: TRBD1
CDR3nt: TGTGCCAGTGGGAAGAGGACAGGAGGCACCGGGGAGCTGTTTTTT
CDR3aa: CASGKRTGGTGELFF

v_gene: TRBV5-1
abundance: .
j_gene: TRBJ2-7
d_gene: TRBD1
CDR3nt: TGCGCCAGCAGCTCCCTGTGGGGGGGACAGGGGATCCACGAGCAGTACTTC
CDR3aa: CASSSLWGGQGIHEQYF

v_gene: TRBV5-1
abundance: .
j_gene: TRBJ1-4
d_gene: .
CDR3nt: TGCGCCAGCAGCTTGGAAAGAGGTGGTGGGTCAGGGGTATCGTCTAATGAAAAACTGTTTTTT
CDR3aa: CASSLERGGGSGVSSNEKLFF

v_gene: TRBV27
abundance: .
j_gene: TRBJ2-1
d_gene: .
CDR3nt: TGTGCCAGCAGTCCGTGGGTCGGTGAGCAGTTCTTC
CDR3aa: CASSPWVGEQFF

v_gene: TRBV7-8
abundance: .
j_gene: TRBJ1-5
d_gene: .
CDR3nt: TGTGCCAGCAGCTTAGAGGTAGTTAGCAATCAGCCCCAGCATTTT
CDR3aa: CASSLEVVSNQPQHF

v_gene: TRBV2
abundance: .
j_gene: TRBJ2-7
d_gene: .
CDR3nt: TGTGCCAGCAGTGAGGAGCGGAATGCCTACGAGCAGTACTTC
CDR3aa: CASSEERNAYEQYF

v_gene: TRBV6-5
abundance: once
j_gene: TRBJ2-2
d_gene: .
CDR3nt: TGTGCCAGCAGTACAGGGGAGGGGACCGGGGAGCTGTTTTTT
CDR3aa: CASSTGEGTGELFF

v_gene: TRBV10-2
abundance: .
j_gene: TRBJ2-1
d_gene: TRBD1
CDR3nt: TGCGCCAGCAGTCCGGGACAGGGGAGTTACAATGAGCAGTTCTTC
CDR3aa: CASSPGQGSYNEQFF

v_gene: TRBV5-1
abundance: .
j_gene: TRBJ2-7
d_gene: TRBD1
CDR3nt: TGCGCCAGCAGTGCCGGGACAGGGGGCGCCTTAGTCTACGAGCAGTACTTC
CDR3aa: CASSAGTGGALVYEQYF

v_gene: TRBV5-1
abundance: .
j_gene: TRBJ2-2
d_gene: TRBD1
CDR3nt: TGCGCCAGCAGCTTTGGGACAGGGATCGGGGAGCTGTTTTTT
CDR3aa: CASSFGTGIGELFF

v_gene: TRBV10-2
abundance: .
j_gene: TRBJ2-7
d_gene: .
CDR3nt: TGCGCCAGCAGTGAGTACAGGGCTTACGAGCAGTACTTC
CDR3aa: CASSEYRAYEQYF

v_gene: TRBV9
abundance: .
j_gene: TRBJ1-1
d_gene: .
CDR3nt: TGTGCCAGCAGCGTCGCGGGGCAGCCGAACACTGAAGCTTTCTTT
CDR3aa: CASSVAGQPNTEAFF

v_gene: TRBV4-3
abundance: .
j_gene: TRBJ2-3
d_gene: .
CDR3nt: TGCGCCAGCAGCCGAGGGTTAGCAACAGATACGCAGTATTTT
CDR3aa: CASSRGLATDTQYF

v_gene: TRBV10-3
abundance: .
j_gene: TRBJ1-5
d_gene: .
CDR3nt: TGTGCCATCAGTGAGACTCTTGCCGGGGGAATGGGGCAGCCCCAGCATTTT
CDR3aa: CAISETLAGGMGQPQHF

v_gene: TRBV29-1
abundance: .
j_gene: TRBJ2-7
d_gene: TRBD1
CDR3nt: TGCAGCGTACCCTCCGGGACAGGTAGCTCCTACGAGCAGTACTTC
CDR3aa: CSVPSGTGSSYEQYF

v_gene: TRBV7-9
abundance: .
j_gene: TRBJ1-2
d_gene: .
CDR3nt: TGTGCCAGCAGCTTTGGAGGGCAGGATGACAACTATGGCTACACCTTC
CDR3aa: CASSFGGQDDNYGYTF

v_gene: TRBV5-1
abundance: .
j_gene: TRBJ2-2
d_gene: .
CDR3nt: TGCGCCAGCAGCTTTGCGAACTCCTACACCGGGGAGCTGTTTTTT
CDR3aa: CASSFANSYTGELFF

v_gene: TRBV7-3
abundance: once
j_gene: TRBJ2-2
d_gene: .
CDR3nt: TGTGCCAGCAGCATCGACAGCGCGAACACCGGGGAGCTGTTTTTT
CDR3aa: CASSIDSANTGELFF

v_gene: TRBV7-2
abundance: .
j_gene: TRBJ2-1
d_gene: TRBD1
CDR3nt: TGTGCCAGCAGTCGTCAGGGTGTGTTTAGACAGGGTGAGCAGTTCTTC
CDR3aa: CASSRQGVFRQGEQFF

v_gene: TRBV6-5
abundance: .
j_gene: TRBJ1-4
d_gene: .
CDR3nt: TGTGCCAGCAGTTACGAAACGGGGAACAAACTGTTTTTT
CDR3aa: CASSYETGNKLFF

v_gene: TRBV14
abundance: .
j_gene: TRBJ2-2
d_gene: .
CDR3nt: TGTGCCAGCAGCCAAGCCCCTGGCAGGGTCAACACCGGGGAGCTGTTTTTT
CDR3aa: CASSQAPGRVNTGELFF

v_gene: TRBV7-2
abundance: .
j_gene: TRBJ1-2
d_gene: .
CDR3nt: TGTGCCAGCAGCCCGGAAGCTTCTCGGATTGGCTACACCTTC
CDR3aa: CASSPEASRIGYTF

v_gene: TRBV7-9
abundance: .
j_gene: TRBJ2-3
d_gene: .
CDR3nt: TGTGCCAGCAGCTCCCCTAGTGGTACCGCCCAAACGCAGTATTTT
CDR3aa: CASSSPSGTAQTQYF

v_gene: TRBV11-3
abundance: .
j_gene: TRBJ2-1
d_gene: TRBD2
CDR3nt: TGTGCCAGCAGCGCCCTGACTAGCGGGATCCATATGTTGTTCTTC
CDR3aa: CASSALTSGIHMLFF

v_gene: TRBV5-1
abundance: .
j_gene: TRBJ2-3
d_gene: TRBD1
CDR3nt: TGCGCCAGCAGGGGACAGGGACTCTACACAGATACGCAGTATTTT
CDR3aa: CASRGQGLYTDTQYF

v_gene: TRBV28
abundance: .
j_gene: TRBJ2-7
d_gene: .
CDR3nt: TGTGCCAGCAGTCCAGTGGGTAGCGAGCAGTACTTC
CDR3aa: CASSPVGSEQYF

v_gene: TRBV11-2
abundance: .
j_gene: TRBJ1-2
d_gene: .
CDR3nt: TGTGCCAGCAGTAGGGGTGCTTCTTATGGCTACACCTTC
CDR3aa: CASSRGASYGYTF

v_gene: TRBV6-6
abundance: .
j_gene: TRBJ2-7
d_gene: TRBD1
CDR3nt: TGTGCCAGCAGTTGGACAGGGGGGCCGGGCGAGCAGTACTTC
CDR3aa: CASSWTGGPGEQYF

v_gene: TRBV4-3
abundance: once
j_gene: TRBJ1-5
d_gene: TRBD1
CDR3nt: TGCGCCAGCAGCCGGACAGGGGTGGATCAGCCCCAGCATTTT
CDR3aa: CASSRTGVDQPQHF

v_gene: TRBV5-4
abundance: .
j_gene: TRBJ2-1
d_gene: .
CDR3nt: TGTGCCAGTTATAGGTTGGAAGATGAGCAGTTCTTC
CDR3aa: CASYRLEDEQFF

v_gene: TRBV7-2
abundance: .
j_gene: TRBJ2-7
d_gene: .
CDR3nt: TGTGCCAGCAGCCCACCTAGCGTTACCTACGAGCAGTACTTC
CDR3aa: CASSPPSVTYEQYF

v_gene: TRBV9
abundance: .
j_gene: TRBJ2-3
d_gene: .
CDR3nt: TGTGCCAGCAGCGTAGGATCGGGGTTGCCAGATACGCAGTATTTT
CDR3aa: CASSVGSGLPDTQYF

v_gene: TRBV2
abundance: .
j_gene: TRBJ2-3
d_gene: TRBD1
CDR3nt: TGTGCCAGCAGTCTCGACAGGGTTGGGACAGATACGCAGTATTTT
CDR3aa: CASSLDRVGTDTQYF

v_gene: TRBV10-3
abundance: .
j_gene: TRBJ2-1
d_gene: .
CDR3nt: TGTGCCACTTCTCCTGGGGGCTCCTACAATGAGCAGTTCTTC
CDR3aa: CATSPGGSYNEQFF

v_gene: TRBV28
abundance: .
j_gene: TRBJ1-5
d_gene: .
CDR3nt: TGTGCCAGCAGTTTAGAGTTACAGCCCCAGCATTTT
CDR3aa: CASSLELQPQHF

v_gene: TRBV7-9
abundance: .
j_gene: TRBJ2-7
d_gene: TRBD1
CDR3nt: TGTGCCAGCAGTTTCCGGACAGGGGGGAGCTACGAGCAGTACTTC
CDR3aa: CASSFRTGGSYEQYF

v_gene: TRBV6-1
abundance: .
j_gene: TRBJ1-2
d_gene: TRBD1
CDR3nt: TGTGCCAGCAGGGACAGGGCCCCCGGTAAGCGTGGCTACACCTTC
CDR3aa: CASRDRAPGKRGYTF

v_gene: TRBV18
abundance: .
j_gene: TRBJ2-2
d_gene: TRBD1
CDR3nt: TGTGCCAGCTCACCAGATCAGGGGGCCACCGGGGAGCTGTTTTTT
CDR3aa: CASSPDQGATGELFF

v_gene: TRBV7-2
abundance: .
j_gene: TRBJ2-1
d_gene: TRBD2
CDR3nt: TGTGCCAGCAGCTGGTTGGGCGGGAGGATCGGTAATGAGCAGTTCTTC
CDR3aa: CASSWLGGRIGNEQFF

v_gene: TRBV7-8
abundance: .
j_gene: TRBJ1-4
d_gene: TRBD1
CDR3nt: TGTGCCAGCAGCTTAGCGGACAGGGGATATGAAAAACTGTTTTTT
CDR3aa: CASSLADRGYEKLFF

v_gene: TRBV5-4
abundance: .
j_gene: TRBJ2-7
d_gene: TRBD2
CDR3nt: TGTGCCAGCAGCCCTAGCGGGAGGAGCTCCTACGAGCAGTACTTC
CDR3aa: CASSPSGRSSYEQYF

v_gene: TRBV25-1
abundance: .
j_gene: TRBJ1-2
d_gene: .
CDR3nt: TGTGCCAGCAGTGAATTCTTGAGTGGCTACACCTTC
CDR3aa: CASSEFLSGYTF

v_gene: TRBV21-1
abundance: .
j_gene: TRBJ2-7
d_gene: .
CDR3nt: TGTGCCAGCAGCAAAGGTAGCGGGACCGAGCAGTACTTC
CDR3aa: CASSKGSGTEQYF

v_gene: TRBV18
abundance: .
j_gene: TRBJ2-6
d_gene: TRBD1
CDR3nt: TGTGCCAGCTCACCATCCGGGACAGGGGGCTCTGGGGCCAACGTCCTGACTTTC
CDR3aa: CASSPSGTGGSGANVLTF

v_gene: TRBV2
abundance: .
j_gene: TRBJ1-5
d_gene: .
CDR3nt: TGTGCCAGCACGTCAGATAGCAATCAGCCCCAGCATTTT
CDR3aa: CASTSDSNQPQHF

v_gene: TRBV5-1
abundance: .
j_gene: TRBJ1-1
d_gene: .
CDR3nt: TGCGCCAGCAGCTACGCGGACAGAAACACTGAAGCTTTCTTT
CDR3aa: CASSYADRNTEAFF

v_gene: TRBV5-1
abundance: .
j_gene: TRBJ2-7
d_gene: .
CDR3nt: TGCGCCAGCAGCTTCGACATATACGAGCAGTACTTC
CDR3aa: CASSFDIYEQYF

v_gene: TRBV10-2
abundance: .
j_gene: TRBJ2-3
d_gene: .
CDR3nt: TGCGCCAGCAGTCCCCCCCAAGTTCGGGCAGATACGCAGTATTTT
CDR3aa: CASSPPQVRADTQYF

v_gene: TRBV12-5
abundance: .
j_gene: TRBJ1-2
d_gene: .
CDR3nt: TGTGCTAGTGGTTTGGTACAGGCCGGAGGCTACACCTTC
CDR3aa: CASGLVQAGGYTF

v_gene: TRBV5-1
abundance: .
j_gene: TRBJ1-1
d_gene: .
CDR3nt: TGCGCCAGCAGCTTCGTGTCAACGAACACTGAAGCTTTCTTT
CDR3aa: CASSFVSTNTEAFF

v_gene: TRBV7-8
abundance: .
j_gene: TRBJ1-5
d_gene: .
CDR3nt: TGTGCCAGCAGCCCGGCGGGACGGAAAAATAGCAATCAGCCCCAGCATTTT
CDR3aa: CASSPAGRKNSNQPQHF

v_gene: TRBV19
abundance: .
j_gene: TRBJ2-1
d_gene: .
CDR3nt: TGTGCCAGTAGTGTGGATTCGGCGGGATTGCGATTCTTC
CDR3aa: CASSVDSAGLRFF

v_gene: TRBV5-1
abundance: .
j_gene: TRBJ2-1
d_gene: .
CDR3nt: TGCGCCAGCAGCCCCGGGGGATTCACCTACAATGAGCAGTTCTTC
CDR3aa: CASSPGGFTYNEQFF

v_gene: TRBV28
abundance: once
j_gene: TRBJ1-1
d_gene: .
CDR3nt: TGTGCCAGCAGCCGATCTAACCGGCAGGGGATGAACACTGAAGCTTTCTTT
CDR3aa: CASSRSNRQGMNTEAFF